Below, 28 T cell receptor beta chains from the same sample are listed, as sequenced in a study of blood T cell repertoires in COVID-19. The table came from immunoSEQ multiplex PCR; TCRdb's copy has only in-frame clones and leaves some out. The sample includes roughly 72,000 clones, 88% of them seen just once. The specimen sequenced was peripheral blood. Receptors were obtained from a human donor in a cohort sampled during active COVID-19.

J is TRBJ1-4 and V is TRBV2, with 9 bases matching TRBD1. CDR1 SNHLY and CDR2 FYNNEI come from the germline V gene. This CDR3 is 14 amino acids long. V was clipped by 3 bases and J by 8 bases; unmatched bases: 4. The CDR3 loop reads CASSDLTGGEKLFF. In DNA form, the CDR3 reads TGTGCCAGCAGTGATCTGACAGGGGGGGAAAAACTGTTTTTT.

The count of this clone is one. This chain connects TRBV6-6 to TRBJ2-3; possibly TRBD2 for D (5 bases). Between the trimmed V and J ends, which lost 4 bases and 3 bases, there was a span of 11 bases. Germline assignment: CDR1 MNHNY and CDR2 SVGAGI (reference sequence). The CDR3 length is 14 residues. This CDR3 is CASSSGINTDTQYF. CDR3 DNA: TGTGCCAGCAGTTCCGGGATAAATACAGATACGCAGTATTTT.

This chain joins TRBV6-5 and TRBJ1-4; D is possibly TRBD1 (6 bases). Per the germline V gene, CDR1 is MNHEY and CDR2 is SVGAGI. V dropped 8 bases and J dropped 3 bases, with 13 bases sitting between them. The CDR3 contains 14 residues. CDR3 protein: CASLEDSSNEKLFF. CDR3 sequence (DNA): TGTGCCAGCCTTGAGGACAGCTCTAATGAAAAACTGTTTTTT.

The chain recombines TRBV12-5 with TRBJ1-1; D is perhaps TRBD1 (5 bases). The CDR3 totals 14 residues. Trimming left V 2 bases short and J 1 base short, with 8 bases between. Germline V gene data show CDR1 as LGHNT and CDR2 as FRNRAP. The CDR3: CASGLPTENTEAFF. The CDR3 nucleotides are TGTGCTAGTGGTTTGCCGACAGAGAACACTGAAGCTTTCTTT.

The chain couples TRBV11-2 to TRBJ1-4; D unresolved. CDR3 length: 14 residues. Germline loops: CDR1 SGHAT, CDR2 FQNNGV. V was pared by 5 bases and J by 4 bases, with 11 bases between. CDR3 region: CASSPRRVNEKLFF. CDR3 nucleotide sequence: TGTGCCAGCAGCCCGCGGAGGGTTAATGAAAAACTGTTTTTT.

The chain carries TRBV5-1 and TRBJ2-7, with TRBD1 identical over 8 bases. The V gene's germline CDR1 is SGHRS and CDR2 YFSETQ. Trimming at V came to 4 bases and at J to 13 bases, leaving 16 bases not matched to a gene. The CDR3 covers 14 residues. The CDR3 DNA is TGCGCCAGCAGCGGGTCAGCACAGGGGGTGCGTCCTTACTTC. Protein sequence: CASSGSAQGVRPYF.

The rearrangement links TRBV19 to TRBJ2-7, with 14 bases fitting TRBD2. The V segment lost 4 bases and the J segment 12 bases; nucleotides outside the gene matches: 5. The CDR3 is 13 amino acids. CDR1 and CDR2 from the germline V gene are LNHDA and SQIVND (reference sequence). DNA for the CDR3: TGTGCCAGTAGTACGGGACTAGCGGGAGAGACGTACTTC. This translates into CASSTGLAGETYF.

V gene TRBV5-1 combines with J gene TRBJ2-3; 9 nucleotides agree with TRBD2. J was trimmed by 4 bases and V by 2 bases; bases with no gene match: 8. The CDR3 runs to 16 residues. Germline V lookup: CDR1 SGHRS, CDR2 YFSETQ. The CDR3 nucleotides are TGCGCCAGCAGCTTTTCCGGGACTAGCAGCCCAGATACGCAGTATTTT. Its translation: CASSFSGTSSPDTQYF.

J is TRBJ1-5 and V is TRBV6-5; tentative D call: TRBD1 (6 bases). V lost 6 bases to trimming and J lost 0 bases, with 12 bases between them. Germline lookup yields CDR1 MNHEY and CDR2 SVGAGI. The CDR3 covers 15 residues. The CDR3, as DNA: TGTGCCAGCAGAAGACAGGTGTATAGCAATCAGCCCCAGCATTTT. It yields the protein CASRRQVYSNQPQHF.

The CDR3 sequence is CASSLGLAGVNEQFF. The CDR3 DNA reads as TGTGCCAGCAGCCTAGGACTAGCGGGAGTCAATGAGCAGTTCTTC. The gene calls are TRBV5-8 and TRBJ2-1; 13 nucleotides match TRBD2. CDR3 length equals 15 residues. CDR1 SGHTS and CDR2 YDEGEE come from the germline V gene. With 4 bases clipped from V and 6 bases from J, the junction kept 4 bases outside the gene matches. Variable domain in full (rest from reference TRBV5-8 and TRBJ2-1): EAGVTQSPTHLIKTRGQQATLRCSPISGHTSVYWYQQALGLGLQFLLWYDEGEERNRGNFPPRFSGRQFPNYSSELNVNALELEDSALYLCASSLGLAGVNEQFFGPGTRLTVL.

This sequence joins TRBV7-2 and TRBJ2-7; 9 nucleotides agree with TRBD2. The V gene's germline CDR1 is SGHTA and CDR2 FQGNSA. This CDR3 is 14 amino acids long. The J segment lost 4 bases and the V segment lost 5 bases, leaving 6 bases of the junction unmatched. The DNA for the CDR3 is TGTGCCAGCAGCATCGCGGGGGGGGGATACGAGCAGTACTTC. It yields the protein CASSIAGGGYEQYF.

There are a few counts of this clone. CDR3 protein: CASSETREGYTF. Here the CDR3 DNA reads TGTGCCAGCAGTGAAACCAGGGAAGGCTACACCTTC. This sequence joins TRBV2 and TRBJ1-2; D might be TRBD1 (5 bases). Deletions cut 2 bases from V and 8 bases from J, with 9 bases between. CDR1 SNHLY and CDR2 FYNNEI come from the germline V gene. CDR3 length equals 12 residues. The entire variable domain, with the rest obtained from reference TRBV2 and TRBJ1-2, is as follows: EPEVTQTPSHQVTQMGQEVILRCVPISNHLYFYWYRQILGQKVEFLVSFYNNEISEKSEIFDDQFSVERPDGSNFTLKIRSTKLEDSAMYFCASSETREGYTFGSGTRLTVV.

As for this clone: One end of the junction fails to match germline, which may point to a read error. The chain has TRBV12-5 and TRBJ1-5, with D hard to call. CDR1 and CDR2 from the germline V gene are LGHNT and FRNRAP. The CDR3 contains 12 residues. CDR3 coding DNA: TGTGCTAGTGCCCTTAGCGATCAGCCCCAGCATTTT. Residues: CASALSDQPQHF.

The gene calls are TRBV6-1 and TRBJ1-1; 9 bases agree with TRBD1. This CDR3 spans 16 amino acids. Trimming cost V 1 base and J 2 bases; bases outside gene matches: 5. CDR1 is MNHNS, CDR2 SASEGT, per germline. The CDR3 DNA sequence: TGTGCCAGCAGTGAAGAATGGACAGGGGCCAACACTGAAGCTTTCTTT. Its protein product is CASSEEWTGANTEAFF.

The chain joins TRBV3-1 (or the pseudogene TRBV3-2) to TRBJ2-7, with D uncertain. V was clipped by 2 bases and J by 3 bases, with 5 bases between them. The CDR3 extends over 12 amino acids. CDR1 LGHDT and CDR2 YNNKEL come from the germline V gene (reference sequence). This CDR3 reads CASSQSYYEQYF. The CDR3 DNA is TGTGCCAGCAGCCAATCCTACTACGAGCAGTACTTC.

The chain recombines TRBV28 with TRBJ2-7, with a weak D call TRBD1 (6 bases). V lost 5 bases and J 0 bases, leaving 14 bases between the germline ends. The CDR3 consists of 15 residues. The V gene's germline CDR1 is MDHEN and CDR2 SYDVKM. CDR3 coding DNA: TGTGCCAGCAGTCCCCCACAGGGTTCCTCCTACGAGCAGTACTTC. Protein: CASSPPQGSSYEQYF.

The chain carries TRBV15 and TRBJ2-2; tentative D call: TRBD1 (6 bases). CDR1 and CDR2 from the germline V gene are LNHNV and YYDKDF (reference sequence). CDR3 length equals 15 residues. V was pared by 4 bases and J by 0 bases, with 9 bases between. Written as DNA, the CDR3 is TGTGCCACCAGCAAGGGGGTGGCGAACACCGGGGAGCTGTTTTTT. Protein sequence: CATSKGVANTGELFF.

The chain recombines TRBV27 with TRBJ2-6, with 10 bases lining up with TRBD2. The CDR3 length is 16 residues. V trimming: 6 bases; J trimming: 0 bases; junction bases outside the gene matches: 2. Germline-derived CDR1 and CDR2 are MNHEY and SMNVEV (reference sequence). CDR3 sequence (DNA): TGTGCCAGCAGACTAGCGGGATCCTCTGGGGCCAACGTCCTGACTTTC. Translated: CASRLAGSSGANVLTF.

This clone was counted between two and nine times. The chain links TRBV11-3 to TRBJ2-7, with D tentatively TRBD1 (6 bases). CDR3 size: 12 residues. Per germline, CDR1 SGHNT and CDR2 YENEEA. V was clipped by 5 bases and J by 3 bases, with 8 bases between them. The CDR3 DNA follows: TGTGCCAGCAGCCGGGACAACTACGAGCAGTACTTC. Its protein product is CASSRDNYEQYF.

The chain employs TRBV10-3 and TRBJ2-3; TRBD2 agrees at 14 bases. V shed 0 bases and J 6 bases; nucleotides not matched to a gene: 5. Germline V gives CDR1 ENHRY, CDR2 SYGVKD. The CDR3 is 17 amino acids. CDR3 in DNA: TGTGCCATCAGTGAGTCGGGACTAGCGGGAGCGGGGGATACGCAGTATTTT. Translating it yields CAISESGLAGAGDTQYF.

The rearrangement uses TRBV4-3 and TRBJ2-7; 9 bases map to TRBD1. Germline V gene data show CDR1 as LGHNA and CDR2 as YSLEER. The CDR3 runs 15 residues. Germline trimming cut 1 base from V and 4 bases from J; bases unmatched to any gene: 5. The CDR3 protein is CASSQATGGAYEQYF. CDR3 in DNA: TGCGCCAGCAGCCAAGCCACAGGGGGCGCGTACGAGCAGTACTTC.

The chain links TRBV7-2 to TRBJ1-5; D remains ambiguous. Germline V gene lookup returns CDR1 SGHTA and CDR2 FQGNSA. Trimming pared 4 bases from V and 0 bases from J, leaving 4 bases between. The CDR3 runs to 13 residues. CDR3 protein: CASSSYSNQPQHF. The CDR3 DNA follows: TGTGCCAGCAGCTCCTATAGCAATCAGCCCCAGCATTTT. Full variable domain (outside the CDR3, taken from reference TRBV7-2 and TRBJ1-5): GAGVSQSPSNKVTEKGKDVELRCDPISGHTALYWYRQSLGQGLEFLIYFQGNSAPDKSGLPSDRFSAERTGGSVSTLTIQRTQQEDSAVYLCASSSYSNQPQHFGDGTRLSIL.

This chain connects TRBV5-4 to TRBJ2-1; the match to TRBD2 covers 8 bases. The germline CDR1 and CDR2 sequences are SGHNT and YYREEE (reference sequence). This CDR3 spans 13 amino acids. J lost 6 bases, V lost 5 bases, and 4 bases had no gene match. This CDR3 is CASRGTSINEQFF. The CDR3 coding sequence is TGTGCCAGCAGGGGGACTAGTATCAATGAGCAGTTCTTC.

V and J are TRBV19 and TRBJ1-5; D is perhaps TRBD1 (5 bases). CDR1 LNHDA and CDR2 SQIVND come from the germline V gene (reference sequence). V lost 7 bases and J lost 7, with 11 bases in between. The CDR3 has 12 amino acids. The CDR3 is CASNGGGQPQHF. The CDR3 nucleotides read TGTGCCAGTAACGGGGGGGGGCAGCCCCAGCATTTT.

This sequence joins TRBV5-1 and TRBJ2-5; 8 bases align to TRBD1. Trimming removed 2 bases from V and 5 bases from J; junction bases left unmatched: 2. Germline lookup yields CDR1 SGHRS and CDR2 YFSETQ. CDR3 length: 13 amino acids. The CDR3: CASSFTGGETQYF. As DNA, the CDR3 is TGCGCCAGCAGCTTTACAGGGGGTGAGACCCAGTACTTC.

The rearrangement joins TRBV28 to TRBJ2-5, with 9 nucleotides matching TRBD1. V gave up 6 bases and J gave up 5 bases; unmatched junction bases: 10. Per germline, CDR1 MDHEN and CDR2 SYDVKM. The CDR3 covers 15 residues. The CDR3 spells CASSQPGQGLETQYF. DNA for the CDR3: TGTGCCAGCAGCCAGCCGGGACAGGGTTTGGAGACCCAGTACTTC.

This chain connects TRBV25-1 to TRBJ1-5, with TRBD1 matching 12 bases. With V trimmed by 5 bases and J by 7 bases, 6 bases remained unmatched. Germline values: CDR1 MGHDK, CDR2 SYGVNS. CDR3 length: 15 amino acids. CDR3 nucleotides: TGTGCCAGCAGTTACGGGACAGGGGGCGTCCAGCCCCAGCATTTT. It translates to CASSYGTGGVQPQHF. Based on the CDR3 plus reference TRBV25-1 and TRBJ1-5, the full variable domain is EADIYQTPRYLVIGTGKKITLECSQTMGHDKMYWYQQDPGMELHLIHYSYGVNSTEKGDLSSESTVSRIRTEHFPLTLESARPSHTSQYLCASSYGTGGVQPQHFGDGTRLSIL.

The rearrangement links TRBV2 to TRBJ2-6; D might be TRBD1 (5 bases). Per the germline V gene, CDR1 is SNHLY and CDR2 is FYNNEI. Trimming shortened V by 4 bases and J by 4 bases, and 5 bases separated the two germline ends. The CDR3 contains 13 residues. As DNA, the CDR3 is TGTGCCAGCAGTGGACAGGGGGCCAACGTCCTGACTTTC. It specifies CASSGQGANVLTF. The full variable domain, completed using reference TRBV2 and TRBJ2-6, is EPEVTQTPSHQVTQMGQEVILRCVPISNHLYFYWYRQILGQKVEFLVSFYNNEISEKSEIFDDQFSVERPDGSNFTLKIRSTKLEDSAMYFCASSGQGANVLTFGAGSRLTVL.